The TCR beta chain under discussion was sequenced for a study of OX40 agonist ivuxolimab in advanced cancers. Study as a whole: Cancers in dose escalation were hepatocellular, melanoma, renal cell and head and neck.

At baseline, cycle 4 day 1, and cycle 7 day 1, blood was sampled. The method was immunoSEQ multiplex PCR; TCRdb's version includes in-frame clones alone and lacks a portion of them. The sample carries 75,000 to 80,000 clones, around 86% recorded once. The germline gives CDR1 SGHTA, CDR2 FQGNSA. The V gene lost 3 bases and the J gene lost 5 bases, with 3 bases spanning the gap. The CDR3 is 11 residues long. Sample: CD4+ or CD8+ T cells sorted from blood, taken in a trial of the OX40 agonist ivuxolimab. The rearrangement uses TRBV7-2 and TRBJ2-3, with D hard to call. The TCR was taken from an adult with an advanced solid tumor such as melanoma, head and neck, liver or kidney cancer. The CDR3 bases are TGTGCCAGCAGCTTCCGAGATACGCAGTATTTT. This codes for CASSFRDTQYF.